This TCR beta chain was sequenced during a study of T cells in Graves' hyperthyroidism and ophthalmopathy. The investigators amplified TCR beta CDR3 regions from RNA transcripts. In the first-round RT-PCR of the TCR CDR3, the HTBI primer set was used. From the multiplex PCR reads, TCRdb called clonotypes with MiXCR, one entry per CDR3 protein. The sample lists about 640,000 distinct CDR3 sequences; less than 25% were seen once. This CDR3 is 15 amino acids long. V dropped 3 bases and J dropped 2 bases, with 13 bases sitting between them. The TCR sequence derives from a man aged 25 to 40 with Graves' ophthalmopathy. The chain joins TRBV12-3 or TRBV12-4 to TRBJ2-5; D is ambiguous. Sequencing was performed on blood. CDR3 DNA sequence: TGTGCCAGCAGTTTCCGGAGACTCAATCAAGAGACCCAGTACTTC. Protein: CASSFRRLNQETQYF.